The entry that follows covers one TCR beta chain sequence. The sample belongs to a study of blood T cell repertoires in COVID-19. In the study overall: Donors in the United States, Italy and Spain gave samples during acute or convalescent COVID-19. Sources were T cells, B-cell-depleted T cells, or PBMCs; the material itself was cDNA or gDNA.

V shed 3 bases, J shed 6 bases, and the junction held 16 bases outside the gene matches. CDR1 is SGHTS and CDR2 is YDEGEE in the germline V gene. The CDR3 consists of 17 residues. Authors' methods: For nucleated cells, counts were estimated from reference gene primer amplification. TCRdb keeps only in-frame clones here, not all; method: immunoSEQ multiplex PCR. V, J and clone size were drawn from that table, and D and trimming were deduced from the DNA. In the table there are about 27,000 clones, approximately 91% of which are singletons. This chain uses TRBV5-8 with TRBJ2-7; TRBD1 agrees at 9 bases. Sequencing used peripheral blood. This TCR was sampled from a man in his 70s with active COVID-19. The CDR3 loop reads CASSSWGTGINRGEQYF. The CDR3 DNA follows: TGTGCCAGCAGCTCATGGGGGACAGGGATTAATCGGGGCGAGCAGTACTTC.